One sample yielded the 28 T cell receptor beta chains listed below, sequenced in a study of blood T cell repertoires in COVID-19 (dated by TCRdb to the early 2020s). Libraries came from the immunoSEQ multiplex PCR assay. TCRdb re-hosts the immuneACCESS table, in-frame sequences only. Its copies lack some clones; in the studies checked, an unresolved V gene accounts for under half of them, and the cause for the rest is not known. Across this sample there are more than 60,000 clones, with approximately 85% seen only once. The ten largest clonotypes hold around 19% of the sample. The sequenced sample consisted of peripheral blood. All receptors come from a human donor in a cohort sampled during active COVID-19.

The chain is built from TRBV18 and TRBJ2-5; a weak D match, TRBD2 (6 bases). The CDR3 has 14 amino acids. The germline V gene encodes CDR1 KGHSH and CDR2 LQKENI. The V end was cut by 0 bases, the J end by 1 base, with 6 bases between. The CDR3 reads CASSPPRGQETQYF. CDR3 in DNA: TGTGCCAGCTCACCACCGCGGGGCCAAGAGACCCAGTACTTC.

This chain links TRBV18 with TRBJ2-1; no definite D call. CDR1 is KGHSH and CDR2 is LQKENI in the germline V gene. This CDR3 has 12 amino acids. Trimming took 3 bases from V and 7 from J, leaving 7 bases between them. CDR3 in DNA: TGTGCCAGCTCACCGGCCCAGAATGAGCAGTTCTTC. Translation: CASSPAQNEQFF.

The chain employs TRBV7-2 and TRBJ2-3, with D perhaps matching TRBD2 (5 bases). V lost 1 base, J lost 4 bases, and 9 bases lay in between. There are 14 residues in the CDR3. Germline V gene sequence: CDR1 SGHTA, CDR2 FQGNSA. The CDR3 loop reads CASSLGTSPDTQYF. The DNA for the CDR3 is TGTGCCAGCAGCTTAGGAACTAGTCCAGATACGCAGTATTTT.

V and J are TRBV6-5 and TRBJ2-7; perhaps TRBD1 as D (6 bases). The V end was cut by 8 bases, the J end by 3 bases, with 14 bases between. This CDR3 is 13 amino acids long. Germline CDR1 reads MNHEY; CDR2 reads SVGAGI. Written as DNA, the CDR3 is TGTGCCAGCCGACGGACAGACATCTACGAGCAGTACTTC. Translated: CASRRTDIYEQYF.

Written as DNA, the CDR3 is TGTGCCAGCAGTTACTCGTGGGAGAGGCAGTTCTTC. Protein sequence: CASSYSWERQFF. This chain joins TRBV6-5 and TRBJ2-1; D might be TRBD2 (5 bases). Germline V gives CDR1 MNHEY, CDR2 SVGAGI. This CDR3 is 12 amino acids long. Trimming took 0 bases from V and 12 from J, leaving 9 bases between them.

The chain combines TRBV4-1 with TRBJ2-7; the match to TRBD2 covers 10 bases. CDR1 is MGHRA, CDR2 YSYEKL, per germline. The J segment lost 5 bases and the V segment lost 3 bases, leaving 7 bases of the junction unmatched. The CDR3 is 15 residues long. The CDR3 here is CASSHPLAGRDEQYF. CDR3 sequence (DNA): TGCGCCAGCAGCCATCCACTAGCGGGAAGGGACGAGCAGTACTTC.

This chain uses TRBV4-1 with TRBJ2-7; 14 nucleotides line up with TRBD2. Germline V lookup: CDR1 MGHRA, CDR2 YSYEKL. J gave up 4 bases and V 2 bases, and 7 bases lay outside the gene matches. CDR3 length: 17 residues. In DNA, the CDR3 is TGCGCCAGCAGCCAAACAACTGGGACTAGCGGGGGTTACGAGCAGTACTTC. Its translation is CASSQTTGTSGGYEQYF.

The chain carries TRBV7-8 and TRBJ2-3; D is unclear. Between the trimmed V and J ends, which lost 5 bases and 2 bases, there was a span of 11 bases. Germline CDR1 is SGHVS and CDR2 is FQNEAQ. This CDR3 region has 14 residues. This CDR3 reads CASSPNDFTDTQYF. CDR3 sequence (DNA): TGTGCCAGCAGCCCCAATGACTTCACAGATACGCAGTATTTT.

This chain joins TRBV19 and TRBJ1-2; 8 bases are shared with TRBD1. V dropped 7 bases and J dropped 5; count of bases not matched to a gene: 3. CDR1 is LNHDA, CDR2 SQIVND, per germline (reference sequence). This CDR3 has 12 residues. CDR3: CASTTGGYGYTF. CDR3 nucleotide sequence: TGTGCCAGTACCACAGGGGGGTATGGCTACACCTTC.

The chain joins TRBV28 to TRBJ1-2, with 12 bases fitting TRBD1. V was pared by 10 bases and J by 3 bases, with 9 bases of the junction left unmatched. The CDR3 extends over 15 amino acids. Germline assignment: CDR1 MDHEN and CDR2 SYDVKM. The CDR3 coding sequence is TGTGCCATCCCCGGGGGACAGGGGGCCGACTATGGCTACACCTTC. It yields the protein CAIPGGQGADYGYTF.

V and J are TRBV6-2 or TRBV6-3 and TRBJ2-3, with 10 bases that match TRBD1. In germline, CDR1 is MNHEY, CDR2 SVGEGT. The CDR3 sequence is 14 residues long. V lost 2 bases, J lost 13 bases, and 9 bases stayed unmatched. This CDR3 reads CASSYPVGTGEKYF. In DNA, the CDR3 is TGTGCCAGCAGTTACCCGGTCGGGACAGGGGAAAAGTATTTT.

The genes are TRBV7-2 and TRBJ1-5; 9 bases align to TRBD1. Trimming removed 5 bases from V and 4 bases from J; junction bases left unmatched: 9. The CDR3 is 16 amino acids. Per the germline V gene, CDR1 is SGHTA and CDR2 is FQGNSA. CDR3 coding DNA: TGTGCCAGCAGCCCGGGACAGGGAGGGGGAAATCAGCCCCAGCATTTT. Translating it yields CASSPGQGGGNQPQHF.

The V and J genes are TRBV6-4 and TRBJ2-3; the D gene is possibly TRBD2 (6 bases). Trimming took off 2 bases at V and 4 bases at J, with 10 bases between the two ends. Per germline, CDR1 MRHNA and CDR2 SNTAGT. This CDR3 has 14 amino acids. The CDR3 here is CASSDPSVADTQYF. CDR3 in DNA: TGTGCCAGCAGTGACCCTAGCGTAGCAGATACGCAGTATTTT.

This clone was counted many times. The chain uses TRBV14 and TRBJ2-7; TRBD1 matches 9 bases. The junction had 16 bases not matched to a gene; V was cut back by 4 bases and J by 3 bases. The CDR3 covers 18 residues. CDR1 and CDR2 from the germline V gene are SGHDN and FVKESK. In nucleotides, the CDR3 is TGTGCCAGCAGCCGCATTGGCATAGGGACAGGGTCCCTCTACGAGCAGTACTTC. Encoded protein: CASSRIGIGTGSLYEQYF.

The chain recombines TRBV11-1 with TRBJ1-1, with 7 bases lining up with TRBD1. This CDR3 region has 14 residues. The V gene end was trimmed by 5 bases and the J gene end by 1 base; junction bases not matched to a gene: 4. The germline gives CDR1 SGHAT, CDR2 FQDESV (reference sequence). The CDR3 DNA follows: TGTGCCAGCAGCGAACAGGGGACGAACACTGAAGCTTTCTTT. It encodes CASSEQGTNTEAFF.

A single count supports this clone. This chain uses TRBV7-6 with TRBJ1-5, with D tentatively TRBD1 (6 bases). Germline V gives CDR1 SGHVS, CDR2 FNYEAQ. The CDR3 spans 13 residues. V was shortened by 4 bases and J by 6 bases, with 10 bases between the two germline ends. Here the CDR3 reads CASSSQGSQPQHF. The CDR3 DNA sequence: TGTGCCAGCAGCTCACAGGGAAGTCAGCCCCAGCATTTT.

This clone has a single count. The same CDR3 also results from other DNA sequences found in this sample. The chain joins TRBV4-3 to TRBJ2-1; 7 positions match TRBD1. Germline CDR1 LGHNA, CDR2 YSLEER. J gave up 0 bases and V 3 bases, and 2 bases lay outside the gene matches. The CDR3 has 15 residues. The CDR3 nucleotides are TGCGCCAGCAGCCAGGACAGGAGCTCCTACAATGAGCAGTTCTTC. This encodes CASSQDRSSYNEQFF.

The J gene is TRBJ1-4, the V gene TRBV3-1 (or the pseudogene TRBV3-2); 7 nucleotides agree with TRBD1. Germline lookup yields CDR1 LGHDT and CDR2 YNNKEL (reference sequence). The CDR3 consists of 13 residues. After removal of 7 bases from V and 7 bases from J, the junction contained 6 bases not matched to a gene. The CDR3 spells CASTTGDGEKLFF. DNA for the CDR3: TGTGCCAGCACCACAGGGGACGGTGAAAAACTGTTTTTT.

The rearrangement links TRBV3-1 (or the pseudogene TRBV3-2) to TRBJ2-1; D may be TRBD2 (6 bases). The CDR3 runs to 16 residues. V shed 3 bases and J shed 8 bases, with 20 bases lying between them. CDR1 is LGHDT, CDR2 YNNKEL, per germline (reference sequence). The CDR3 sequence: CASSHLSGDVGDEQFF. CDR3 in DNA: TGTGCCAGCAGCCACCTTTCGGGGGACGTGGGCGATGAGCAGTTCTTC.

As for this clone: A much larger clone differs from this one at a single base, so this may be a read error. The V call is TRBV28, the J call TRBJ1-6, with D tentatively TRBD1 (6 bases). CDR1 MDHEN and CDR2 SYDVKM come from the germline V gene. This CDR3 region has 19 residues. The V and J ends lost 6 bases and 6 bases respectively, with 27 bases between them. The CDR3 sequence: CASRYPTGGGIGGNSPLHF. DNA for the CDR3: TGTGCCAGCAGATATCCCACGGGAGGGGGGATAGGGGGTAATTCACCCCTCCACTTT.

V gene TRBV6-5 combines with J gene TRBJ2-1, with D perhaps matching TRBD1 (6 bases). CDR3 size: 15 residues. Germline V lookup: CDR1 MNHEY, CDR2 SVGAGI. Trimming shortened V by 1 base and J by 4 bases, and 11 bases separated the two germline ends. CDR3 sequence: CASSYFSQGYNEQFF. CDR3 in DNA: TGTGCCAGCAGTTACTTCTCACAGGGATACAATGAGCAGTTCTTC.

In nucleotides, the CDR3 is TGTGCCAGCAGTTCAGGGGGCATTCAGCCCCAGCATTTT. It yields the protein CASSSGGIQPQHF. V is TRBV12-3 or TRBV12-4 and J is TRBJ1-5; 8 positions match TRBD1. The CDR3 sequence is 13 residues long. Losses at the gene ends were 4 bases for V and 6 bases for J; bases not matched to a gene: 2.

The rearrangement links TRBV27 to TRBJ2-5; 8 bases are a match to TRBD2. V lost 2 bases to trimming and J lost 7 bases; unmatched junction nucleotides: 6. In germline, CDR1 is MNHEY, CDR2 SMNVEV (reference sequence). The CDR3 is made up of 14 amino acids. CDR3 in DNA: TGTGCCAGCAGTTTAGAGGGGACTAGAGGGACCCAGTACTTC. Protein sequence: CASSLEGTRGTQYF.

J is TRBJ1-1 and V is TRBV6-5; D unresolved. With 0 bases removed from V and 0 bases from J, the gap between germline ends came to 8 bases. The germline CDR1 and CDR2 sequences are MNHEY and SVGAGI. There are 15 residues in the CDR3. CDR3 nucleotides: TGTGCCAGCAGTTACTCGAGGAGCATGAACACTGAAGCTTTCTTT. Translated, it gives CASSYSRSMNTEAFF.

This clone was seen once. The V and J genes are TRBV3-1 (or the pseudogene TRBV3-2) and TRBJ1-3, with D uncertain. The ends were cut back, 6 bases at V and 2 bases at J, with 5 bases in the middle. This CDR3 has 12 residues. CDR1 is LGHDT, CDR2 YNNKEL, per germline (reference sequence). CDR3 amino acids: CASSTPGNTIYF. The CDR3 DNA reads TGTGCCAGCAGTACACCTGGAAACACCATATATTTT.

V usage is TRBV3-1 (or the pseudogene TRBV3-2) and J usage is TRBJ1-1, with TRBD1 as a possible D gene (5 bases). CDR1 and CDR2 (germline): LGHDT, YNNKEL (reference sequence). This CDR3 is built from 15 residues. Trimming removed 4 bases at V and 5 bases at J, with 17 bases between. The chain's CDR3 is CASSPNVRGWTEAFF. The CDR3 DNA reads TGTGCCAGCAGCCCGAATGTTCGGGGGTGGACTGAAGCTTTCTTT.

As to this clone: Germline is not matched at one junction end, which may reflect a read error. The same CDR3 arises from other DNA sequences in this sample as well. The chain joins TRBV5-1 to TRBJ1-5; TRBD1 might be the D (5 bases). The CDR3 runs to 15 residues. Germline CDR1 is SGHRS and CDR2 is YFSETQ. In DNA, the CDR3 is TGCGCCAGCAGCCCCGGGAGGGGAAGCAATCAGCCCCAACATTTT. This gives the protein CASSPGRGSNQPQHF.

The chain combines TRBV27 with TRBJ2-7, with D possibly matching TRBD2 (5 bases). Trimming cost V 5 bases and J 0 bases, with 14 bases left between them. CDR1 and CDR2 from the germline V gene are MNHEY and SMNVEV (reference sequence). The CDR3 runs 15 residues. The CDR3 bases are TGTGCCAGCAGTCCCGGAGGTGCCCTCTCCTACGAGCAGTACTTC. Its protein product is CASSPGGALSYEQYF.